This is a list of T cell receptor beta chains from one sample in a study of control samples from healthy donors and cancer patients. Libraries were prepared by immunoSEQ multiplex PCR; TCRdb keeps only in-frame clonotypes and omits some of them. The sample lists tens of thousands of clones, around 90% occurring once. Sequencing was performed on PBMCs. These receptors were collected from a man between 60 and 70 years old with head and neck cancer. CDR3s include the opening cysteine and the closing phenylalanine or tryptophan. The order of the fields is clone size, D gene, J gene, V gene, CDR3 protein, CDR3 DNA. A D gene is named only where the DNA matches it firmly. Clone size is shown for a subset of rows, as once, few, many or a class of expanded clone.

NA NA TRBJ2-7 TRBV7-2 CASSGFLSYEQYF TGTGCCAGCAGCGGGTTTCTTTCCTACGAGCAGTACTTC
NA NA TRBJ1-1 TRBV30 CAWRQGPSNTEAFF TGTGCCTGGAGGCAAGGACCCTCGAACACTGAAGCTTTCTTT
NA TRBD2 TRBJ2-1 TRBV7-8 CASSLVAGTSYNEQFF TGTGCCAGCAGCTTAGTCGCCGGGACTAGCTACAATGAGCAGTTCTTC
NA TRBD1 TRBJ2-1 TRBV19 CASSLGQGYNEQFF TGTGCCAGTAGTCTAGGACAGGGTTACAATGAGCAGTTCTTC
NA NA TRBJ2-3 TRBV7-3 CASSFRWGSGTNADTQYF TGTGCCAGCAGCTTTCGATGGGGGAGCGGAACGAATGCAGATACGCAGTATTTT
NA NA TRBJ2-7 TRBV7-2 CASSLLTSSYEQYF TGTGCCAGCAGCTTACTAACGAGCTCCTACGAGCAGTACTTC
few TRBD1 TRBJ1-1 TRBV6-4 CASSVDRDTEAFF TGTGCCAGCAGTGTCGACAGGGACACTGAAGCTTTCTTT
NA TRBD1 TRBJ2-5 TRBV6-2/TRBV6-3 CASSTRQGIAETQYF TGTGCCAGCAGTACCCGACAGGGGATAGCAGAGACCCAGTACTTC
once NA TRBJ1-6 TRBV16 CASSQQIMDSPLHF TGTGCCAGCAGCCAGCAGATTATGGACTCACCCCTCCACTTT
NA TRBD1 TRBJ1-4 TRBV5-1 CASCSGGTNEKLFF TGCGCCAGCTGTTCAGGGGGAACTAATGAAAAACTGTTTTTT
NA NA TRBJ2-2 TRBV7-9 CASDGRRNTGELFF TGTGCCAGCGATGGCAGGCGAAACACCGGGGAGCTGTTTTTT
NA NA TRBJ1-1 TRBV2 CASNLNRKAFF TGTGCCAGCAACCTAAACAGAAAAGCTTTCTTT
NA TRBD1 TRBJ1-1 TRBV6-2/TRBV6-3 CASSYSGTGGKEGDTEAFF TGTGCCAGCAGTTACTCGGGGACAGGGGGAAAAGAAGGGGACACTGAAGCTTTCTTT
NA NA TRBJ1-6 TRBV9 CASSVGLQGTYNSPLHF TGTGCCAGCAGCGTAGGATTGCAGGGGACCTATAATTCACCCCTCCACTTT
NA TRBD1 TRBJ1-2 TRBV6-5 CASSYGRGDYGYTF TGTGCCAGCAGTTACGGCAGGGGGGACTATGGCTACACCTTC
NA NA TRBJ2-6 TRBV6-2/TRBV6-3 CASSLHRDPGANVLTF TGTGCCAGCAGTTTACACAGGGACCCTGGGGCCAACGTCCTGACTTTC
NA NA TRBJ2-3 TRBV6-5 CASTQQRTSTDTQYF TGTGCCAGCACCCAACAGCGAACTAGCACAGATACGCAGTATTTT
once NA TRBJ1-2 TRBV12-3/TRBV12-4 CASSFRGDYGYTF TGTGCCAGCAGTTTCCGGGGGGACTATGGCTACACCTTC
NA TRBD1 TRBJ1-4 TRBV28 CAILRQGHNEKLFF TGTGCCATCCTACGACAGGGCCATAATGAAAAACTGTTTTTT
NA NA TRBJ1-2 TRBV5-4 CASSFDRVYGYTF TGTGCCAGCAGCTTCGACAGAGTCTATGGCTACACCTTC
NA NA TRBJ2-5 TRBV24-1 CATSDSRGGETQYF TGTGCCACCAGTGATTCCAGGGGAGGCGAGACCCAGTACTTC
NA NA TRBJ1-4 TRBV5-6 CASSQNPGAPSEKLFF TGTGCCAGCAGCCAAAATCCCGGGGCTCCCAGTGAAAAACTGTTTTTT
NA NA TRBJ2-3 TRBV15 CATSRDIGFSVDTQYF TGTGCCACCAGCAGAGATATAGGGTTTTCAGTAGATACGCAGTATTTT
NA NA TRBJ2-2 TRBV7-8 CASSLEIAPMGRDTGELFF TGTGCCAGCAGCTTAGAGATTGCCCCTATGGGTCGGGACACCGGGGAGCTGTTTTTT
NA NA TRBJ1-1 TRBV6-6 CASSLPEGEAFF TGTGCCAGCAGTTTGCCGGAGGGTGAAGCTTTCTTT
NA TRBD1 TRBJ2-1 TRBV7-3 CASSLQGASHEQFF TGTGCCAGCAGCTTACAGGGGGCGTCCCATGAGCAGTTCTTC
NA TRBD2 TRBJ2-7 TRBV28 CASSLLASGYEQYF TGTGCCAGCAGTTTATTGGCTAGCGGCTACGAGCAGTACTTC
NA TRBD2 TRBJ2-5 TRBV11-3 CASSSSGLAGAAQYF TGTGCCAGCAGCTCCTCCGGACTAGCGGGAGCTGCCCAGTACTTC
NA NA TRBJ2-7 TRBV2 CASNRQDYEQYF TGTGCCAGCAACCGGCAGGACTACGAGCAGTACTTC
once NA TRBJ2-5 TRBV28 CATPPTRGVVETQYF TGTGCCACCCCCCCGACGAGGGGGGTGGTGGAGACCCAGTACTTC
NA NA TRBJ2-2 TRBV5-1 CASSPQSSNTGELFF TGCGCCAGCAGCCCTCAGAGCAGTAACACCGGGGAGCTGTTTTTT
NA TRBD2 TRBJ2-1 TRBV5-1 CASRPPGGTYNEQFF TGCGCCAGCAGGCCTCCGGGGGGGACCTACAATGAGCAGTTCTTC
NA NA TRBJ2-1 TRBV4-3 CASSGQFLDNEQFF TGCGCCAGCAGCGGACAATTTCTGGACAATGAGCAGTTCTTC
NA NA TRBJ2-1 TRBV29-1 CSARDRSYNEQFF TGCAGCGCGAGGGATCGCTCCTACAATGAGCAGTTCTTC
NA NA TRBJ1-6 TRBV5-1 CASSRAGDYNSPLHF TGCGCCAGCAGCAGGGCAGGAGACTATAATTCACCCCTCCACTTT
once NA TRBJ1-2 TRBV28 CASTLVGREDYTF TGTGCCAGCACCCTCGTTGGCAGGGAAGACTACACCTTC
NA NA TRBJ1-1 TRBV4-1 CASSQDEEGWTEAFF TGCGCCAGCAGCCAAGATGAGGAGGGGTGGACTGAAGCTTTCTTT
NA NA TRBJ2-3 TRBV9 CASSGLVDTQYF TGTGCCAGCAGCGGTCTTGTAGATACGCAGTATTTT
NA NA TRBJ1-1 TRBV29-1 CSVRQEMNTEAFF TGCAGCGTGCGGCAGGAGATGAACACTGAAGCTTTCTTT
NA TRBD1 TRBJ2-1 TRBV7-3 CASTAGQGHNEQFF TGTGCCAGCACCGCGGGACAGGGCCACAATGAGCAGTTCTTC
NA TRBD1 TRBJ1-6 TRBV7-2 CASSLEQGTSPLHF TGTGCCAGCAGCTTGGAACAGGGGACTTCACCCCTCCACTTT